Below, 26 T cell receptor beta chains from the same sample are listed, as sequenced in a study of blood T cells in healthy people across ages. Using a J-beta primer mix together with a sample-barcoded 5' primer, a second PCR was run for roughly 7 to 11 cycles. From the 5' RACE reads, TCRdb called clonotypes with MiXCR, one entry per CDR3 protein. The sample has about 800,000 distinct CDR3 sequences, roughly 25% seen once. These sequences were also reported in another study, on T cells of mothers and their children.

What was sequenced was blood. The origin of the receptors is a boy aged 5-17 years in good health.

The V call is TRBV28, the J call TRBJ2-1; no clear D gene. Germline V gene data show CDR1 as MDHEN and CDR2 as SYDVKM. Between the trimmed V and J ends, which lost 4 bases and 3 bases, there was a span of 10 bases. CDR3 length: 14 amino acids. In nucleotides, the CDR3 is TGTGCCAGCAGTTCAACAGACAACTACAATGAGCAGTTCTTC. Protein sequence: CASSSTDNYNEQFF.

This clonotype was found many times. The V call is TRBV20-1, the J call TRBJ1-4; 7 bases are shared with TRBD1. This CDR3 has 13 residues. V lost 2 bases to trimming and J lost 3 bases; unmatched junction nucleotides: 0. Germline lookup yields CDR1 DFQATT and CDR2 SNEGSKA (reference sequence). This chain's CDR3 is CSARQGANEKLFF. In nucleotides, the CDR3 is TGCAGTGCTAGACAGGGGGCTAATGAAAAACTGTTTTTT.

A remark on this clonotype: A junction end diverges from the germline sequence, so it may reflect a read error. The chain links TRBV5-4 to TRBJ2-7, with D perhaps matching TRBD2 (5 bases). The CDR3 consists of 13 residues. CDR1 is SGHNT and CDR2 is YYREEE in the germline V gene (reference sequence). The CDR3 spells CASSSPNGIEQYF. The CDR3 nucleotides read TGCGCCAGCAGCTCCCCGAACGGGATCGAGCAGTACTTC.

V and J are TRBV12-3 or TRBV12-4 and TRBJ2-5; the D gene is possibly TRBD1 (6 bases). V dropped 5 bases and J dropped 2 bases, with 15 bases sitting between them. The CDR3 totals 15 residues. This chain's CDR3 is CASSATGIAQETQYF. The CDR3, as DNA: TGTGCCAGCAGTGCCACAGGGATAGCTCAAGAGACCCAGTACTTC.

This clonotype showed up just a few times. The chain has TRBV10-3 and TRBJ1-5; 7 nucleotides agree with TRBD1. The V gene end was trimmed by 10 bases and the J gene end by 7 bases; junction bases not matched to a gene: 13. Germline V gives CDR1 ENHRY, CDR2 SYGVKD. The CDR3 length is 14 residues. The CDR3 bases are TGTGCCACCAGGGAACCAACAGGGGTCCAGCCCCAGCATTTT. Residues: CATREPTGVQPQHF.

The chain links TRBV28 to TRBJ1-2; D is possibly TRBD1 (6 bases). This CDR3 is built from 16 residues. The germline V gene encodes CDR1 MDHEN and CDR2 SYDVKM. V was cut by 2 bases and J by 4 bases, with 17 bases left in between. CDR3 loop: CASSLNPQGLGYGYTF. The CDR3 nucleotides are TGTGCCAGCAGTTTAAACCCACAGGGCCTTGGCTATGGCTACACCTTC.

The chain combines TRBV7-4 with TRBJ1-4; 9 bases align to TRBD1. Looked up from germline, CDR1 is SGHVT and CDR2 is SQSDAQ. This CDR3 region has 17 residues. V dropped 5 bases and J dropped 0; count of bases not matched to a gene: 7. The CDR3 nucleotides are TGTGCCAGCAGCCTAACGGACAGGGGACCAACTAATGAAAAACTGTTTTTT. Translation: CASSLTDRGPTNEKLFF.

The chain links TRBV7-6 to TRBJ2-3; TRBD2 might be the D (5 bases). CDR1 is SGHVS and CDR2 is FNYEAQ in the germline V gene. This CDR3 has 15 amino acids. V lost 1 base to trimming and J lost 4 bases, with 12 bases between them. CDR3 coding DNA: TGTGCCAGCAGCTTAGATCCAGCGGTGGCAGATACGCAGTATTTT. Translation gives CASSLDPAVADTQYF.

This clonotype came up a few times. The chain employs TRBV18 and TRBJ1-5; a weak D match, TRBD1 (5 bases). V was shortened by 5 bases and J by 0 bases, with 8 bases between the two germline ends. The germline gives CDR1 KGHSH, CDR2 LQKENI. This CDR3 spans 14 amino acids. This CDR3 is CASSKDTSNQPQHF. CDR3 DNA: TGTGCCAGCTCAAAGGACACTAGCAATCAGCCCCAGCATTTT.

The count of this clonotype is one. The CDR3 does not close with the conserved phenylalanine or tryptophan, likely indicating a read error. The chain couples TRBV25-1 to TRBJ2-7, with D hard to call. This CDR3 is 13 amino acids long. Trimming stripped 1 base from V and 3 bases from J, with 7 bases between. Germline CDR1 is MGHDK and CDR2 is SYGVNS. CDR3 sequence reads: CASSESSVYEQYI. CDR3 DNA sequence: TGTGCCAGCAGTGAATCCAGCGTCTACGAGCAGTACATC.

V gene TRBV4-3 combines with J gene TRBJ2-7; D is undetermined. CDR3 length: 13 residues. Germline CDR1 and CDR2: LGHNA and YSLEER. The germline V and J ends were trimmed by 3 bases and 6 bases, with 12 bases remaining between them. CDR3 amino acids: CASSQAESREQYF. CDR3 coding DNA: TGCGCCAGCAGCCAGGCTGAGTCTCGCGAGCAGTACTTC.

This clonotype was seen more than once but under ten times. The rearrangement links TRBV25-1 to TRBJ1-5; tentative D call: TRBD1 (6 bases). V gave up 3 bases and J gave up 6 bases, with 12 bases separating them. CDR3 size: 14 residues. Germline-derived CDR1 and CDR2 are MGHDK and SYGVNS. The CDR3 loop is CASSDTGFTQPQHF. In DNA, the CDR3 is TGTGCCAGCAGTGATACAGGGTTCACTCAGCCCCAGCATTTT.

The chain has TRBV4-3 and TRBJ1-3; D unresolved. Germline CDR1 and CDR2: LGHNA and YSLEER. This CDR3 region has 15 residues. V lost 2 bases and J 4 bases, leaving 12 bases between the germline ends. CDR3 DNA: TGCGCCAGCAGCCAAAACGCGGGCTACGGAAACACCATATATTTT. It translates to CASSQNAGYGNTIYF.

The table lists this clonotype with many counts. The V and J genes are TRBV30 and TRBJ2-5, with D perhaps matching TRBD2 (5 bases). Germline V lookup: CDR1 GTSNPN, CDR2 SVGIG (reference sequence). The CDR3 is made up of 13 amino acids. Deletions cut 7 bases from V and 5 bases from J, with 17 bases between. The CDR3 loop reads CASLDFSGETQYF. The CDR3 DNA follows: TGTGCCTCACTGGACTTTTCCGGGGAGACCCAGTACTTC. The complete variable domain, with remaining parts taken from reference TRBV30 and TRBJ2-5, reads SQTIHQWPATLVQPVGSPLSLECTVEGTSNPNLYWYRQAAGRGLQLLFYSVGIGQISSEVPQNLSASRPQDRQFILSSKKLLLSDSGFYLCASLDFSGETQYFGPGTRLLVL.

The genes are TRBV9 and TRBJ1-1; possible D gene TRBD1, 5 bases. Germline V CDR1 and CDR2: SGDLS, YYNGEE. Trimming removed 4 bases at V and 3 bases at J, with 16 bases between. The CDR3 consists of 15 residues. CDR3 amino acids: CASSPRQWEDTEAFF. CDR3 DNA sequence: TGTGCCAGCAGCCCCCGACAGTGGGAGGACACTGAAGCTTTCTTT.

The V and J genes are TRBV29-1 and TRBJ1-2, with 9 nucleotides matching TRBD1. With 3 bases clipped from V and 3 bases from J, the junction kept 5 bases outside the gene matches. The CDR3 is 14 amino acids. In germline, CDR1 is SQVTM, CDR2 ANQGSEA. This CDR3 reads CSVDDRGKDYGYTF. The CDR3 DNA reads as TGCAGCGTTGATGACAGGGGGAAGGACTATGGCTACACCTTC.

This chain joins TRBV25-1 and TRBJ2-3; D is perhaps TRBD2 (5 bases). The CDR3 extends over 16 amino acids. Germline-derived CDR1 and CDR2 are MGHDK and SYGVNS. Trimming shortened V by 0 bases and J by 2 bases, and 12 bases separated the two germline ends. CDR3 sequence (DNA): TGTGCCAGCAGTGAATATGCCGGGGAACCCACAGATACGCAGTATTTT. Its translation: CASSEYAGEPTDTQYF.

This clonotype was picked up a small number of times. The CDR3 reads CASSLEGGPEQYF. Written as DNA, the CDR3 is TGCGCCAGCAGCTTGGAAGGAGGGCCCGAGCAGTACTTC. This sequence joins TRBV5-1 and TRBJ2-7, with D perhaps matching TRBD2 (6 bases). Per the germline V gene, CDR1 is SGHRS and CDR2 is YFSETQ. The CDR3 sequence is 13 residues long. Trimming took off 0 bases at V and 6 bases at J, with 10 bases between the two ends.

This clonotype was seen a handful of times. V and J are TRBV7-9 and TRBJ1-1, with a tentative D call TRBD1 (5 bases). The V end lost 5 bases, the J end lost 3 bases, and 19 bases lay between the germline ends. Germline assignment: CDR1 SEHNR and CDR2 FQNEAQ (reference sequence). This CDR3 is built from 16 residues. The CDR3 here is CASSTPLLGRDTEAFF. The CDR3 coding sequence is TGTGCCAGCAGCACCCCTCTCCTGGGACGGGACACTGAAGCTTTCTTT.

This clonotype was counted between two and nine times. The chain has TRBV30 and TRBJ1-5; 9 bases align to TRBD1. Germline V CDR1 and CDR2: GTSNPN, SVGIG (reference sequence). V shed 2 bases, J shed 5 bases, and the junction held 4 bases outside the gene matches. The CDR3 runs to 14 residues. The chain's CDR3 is CAWSIRQGDQPQHF. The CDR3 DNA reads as TGTGCCTGGAGTATAAGACAGGGGGATCAGCCCCAGCATTTT.

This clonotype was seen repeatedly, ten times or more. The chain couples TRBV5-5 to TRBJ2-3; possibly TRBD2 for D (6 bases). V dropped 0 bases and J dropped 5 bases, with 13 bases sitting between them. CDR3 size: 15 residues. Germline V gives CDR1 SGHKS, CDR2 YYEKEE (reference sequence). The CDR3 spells CASSLGEVGGDTQYF. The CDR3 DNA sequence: TGTGCCAGCAGCTTGGGTGAGGTGGGAGGAGATACGCAGTATTTT.

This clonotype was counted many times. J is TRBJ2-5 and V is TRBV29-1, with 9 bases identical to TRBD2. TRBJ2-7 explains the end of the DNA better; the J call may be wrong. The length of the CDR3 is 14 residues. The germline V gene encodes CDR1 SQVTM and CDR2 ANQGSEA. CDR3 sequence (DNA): TGCAGCGTTGATGGGGCGGGAGGGGGCCACGAGCAGTACTTC. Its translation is CSVDGAGGGHEQYF.

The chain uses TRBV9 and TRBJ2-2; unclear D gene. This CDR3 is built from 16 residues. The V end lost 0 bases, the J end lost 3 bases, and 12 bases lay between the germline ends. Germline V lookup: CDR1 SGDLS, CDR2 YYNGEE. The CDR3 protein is CASSVVLGIDTGELFF. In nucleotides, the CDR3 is TGTGCCAGCAGCGTAGTTTTGGGGATCGACACCGGGGAGCTGTTTTTT.

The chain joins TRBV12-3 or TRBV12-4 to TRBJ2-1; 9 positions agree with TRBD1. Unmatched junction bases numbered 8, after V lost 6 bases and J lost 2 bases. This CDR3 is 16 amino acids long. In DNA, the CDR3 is TGTGCCAGCAGGCGGGGGACAGGGCTCGCCTACAATGAGCAGTTCTTC. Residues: CASRRGTGLAYNEQFF.

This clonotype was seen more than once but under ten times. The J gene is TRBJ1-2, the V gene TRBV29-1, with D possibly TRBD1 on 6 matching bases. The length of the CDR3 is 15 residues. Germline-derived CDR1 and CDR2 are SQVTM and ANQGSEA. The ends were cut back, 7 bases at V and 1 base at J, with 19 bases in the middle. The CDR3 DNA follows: TGCAGCGCGGGGCCAGGGGATCTGGGTAACTATGGCTACACCTTC. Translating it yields CSAGPGDLGNYGYTF.

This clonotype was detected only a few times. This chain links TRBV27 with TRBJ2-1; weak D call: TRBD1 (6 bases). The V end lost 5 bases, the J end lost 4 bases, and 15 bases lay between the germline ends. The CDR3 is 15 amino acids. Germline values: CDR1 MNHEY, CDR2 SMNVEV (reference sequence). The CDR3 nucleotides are TGTGCCAGCAGTAGGGACCGGGACACATACAATGAGCAGTTCTTC. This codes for CASSRDRDTYNEQFF.